Shown below are 25 T cell receptor beta chains from a single sample sequenced in a study of CD8+ T cells in alopecia areata (dated 2018 in TCRdb). Libraries were constructed by the immunoSEQ multiplex PCR assay. To provide template for TCR sequencing, every sample had RNA extracted and reverse transcribed into cDNA. TCRdb's version of the immuneACCESS table is confined to in-frame rearrangements and falls short of the full clone set. An unresolved V gene accounts for under half of the shortfall where checked; the remainder is of unknown origin. This sample holds 110,000 or so clones; roughly 50% were observed only once. The ten largest clonotypes hold approximately 3.1% of the sample. The sample's time point label is to be understood as: around 24 weeks on oral tofacitinib. Reading the label with the study, this specimen's treatment or condition is: oral pan-JAK inhibitor, 5-10 mg twice daily. This sample comprised CD4+ T cells sorted from blood, obtained at week 24, from a patient treated with tofacitinib. Source of these receptors: a human donor with alopecia areata.

The chain couples TRBV14 to TRBJ2-5, with D unclear. CDR3 length: 13 residues. Trimming stripped 1 base from V and 2 bases from J, with 5 bases between. Germline CDR1 SGHDN, CDR2 FVKESK. The CDR3 sequence is CASSQGNQETQYF. CDR3 coding DNA: TGTGCCAGCAGCCAAGGAAATCAAGAGACCCAGTACTTC.

The table lists this clone with a few counts. The chain uses TRBV7-8 and TRBJ2-7; TRBD2 might be the D (6 bases). Trimming left V 5 bases short and J 0 bases short, with 17 bases between. Germline V lookup: CDR1 SGHVS, CDR2 FQNEAQ. This CDR3 has 16 amino acids. Written as DNA, the CDR3 is TGTGCCAGCAGCATTACCCGGGGGTTCGGCTCCTACGAGCAGTACTTC. It codes for CASSITRGFGSYEQYF. Complete variable domain (other parts from reference TRBV7-8 and TRBJ2-7): GAGVSQSPRYKVAKRGQDVALRCDPISGHVSLFWYQQALGQGPEFLTYFQNEAQLDKSGLPSDRFFAERPEGSVSTLKIQRTQQEDSAVYLCASSITRGFGSYEQYFGPGTRLTVT.

The chain links TRBV7-9 to TRBJ1-5; unclear D gene. This CDR3 contains 14 residues. The germline CDR1 and CDR2 sequences are SEHNR and FQNEAQ (reference sequence). Trimming took 5 bases from V and 2 from J, leaving 10 bases between them. The DNA of the CDR3 is TGTGCCAGCAGCCTCGGCTATGGCAATCAGCCCCAGCATTTT. Protein: CASSLGYGNQPQHF.

Turning to this clone: This same CDR3 is encoded by further DNA sequences in the sample. This rearrangement joins TRBV30 to TRBJ1-5; weak D call: TRBD1 (5 bases). The V gene lost 1 base and the J gene lost 5 bases, with 9 bases spanning the gap. This CDR3 is built from 13 residues. Germline V gives CDR1 GTSNPN, CDR2 SVGIG (reference sequence). CDR3 DNA sequence: TGTGCCTGGAGTGGGCAGGGCGATCAGCCCCAGCATTTT. Its translation is CAWSGQGDQPQHF.

The chain carries TRBV7-2 and TRBJ2-5; tentatively, D is TRBD2 (6 bases). The CDR3 sequence is 16 residues long. Germline V gene sequence: CDR1 SGHTA, CDR2 FQGNSA. The germline V and J ends were trimmed by 1 base and 4 bases, with 16 bases remaining between them. The DNA of the CDR3 is TGTGCCAGCAGCTTAGTTGGTGCGGGGCAAACAGAGACCCAGTACTTC. Protein: CASSLVGAGQTETQYF.

The chain combines TRBV6-6 with TRBJ2-3; perhaps TRBD1 as D (6 bases). This CDR3 comprises 16 residues. The V end was cut by 2 bases, the J end by 4 bases, with 16 bases between. Germline V lookup: CDR1 MNHNY, CDR2 SVGAGI (reference sequence). CDR3 loop: CASSYRGQIGADTQYF. The CDR3 DNA reads as TGTGCCAGCAGTTACCGCGGACAGATAGGGGCAGATACGCAGTATTTT.

The gene calls are TRBV23-1 and TRBJ2-2; TRBD2 might be the D (6 bases). TRBV23-1 is an open reading frame whose function is uncertain. CDR3 length: 17 amino acids. V was pared by 9 bases and J by 2 bases, with 22 bases between. The CDR3 DNA is TGCGCCAGGCTAAGACCTTGGGAGGAGCCTAACACCGGGGAGCTGTTTTTT. Its protein is CARLRPWEEPNTGELFF.

The chain combines TRBV29-1 with TRBJ1-5; 8 bases line up with TRBD1. Germline CDR1 and CDR2: SQVTM and ANQGSEA. V shed 4 bases and J 7 bases; nucleotides not matched to a gene: 6. The CDR3 covers 13 residues. CDR3 nucleotide sequence: TGCAGCGTTGTGGGACAGGCGGGCCAGCCCCAGCATTTT. Its protein is CSVVGQAGQPQHF.

This clone was found many times. This chain uses TRBV29-1 with TRBJ2-1; D uncertain. CDR3 length: 14 amino acids. Germline V gene data show CDR1 as SQVTM and CDR2 as ANQGSEA. V was clipped by 4 bases and J by 5 bases, with 15 bases between them. The CDR3 protein is CSVVSRVANNEQFF. DNA of the CDR3: TGCAGCGTTGTATCAAGGGTCGCTAACAATGAGCAGTTCTTC.

The V call is TRBV18, the J call TRBJ2-6; the D is unclear. Germline CDR1 KGHSH, CDR2 LQKENI. The CDR3 runs 12 residues. Between the trimmed V and J ends, which lost 2 bases and 10 bases, there was a span of 6 bases. The chain's CDR3 is CASSPVNNVLTF. The CDR3 DNA reads as TGTGCCAGCTCACCAGTAAATAACGTCCTGACTTTC.

The chain carries TRBV25-1 and TRBJ2-1, with D possibly being TRBD1 or TRBD2 (5 bases each). Germline V gene lookup returns CDR1 MGHDK and CDR2 SYGVNS. V dropped 2 bases and J dropped 9 bases, with 11 bases sitting between them. The CDR3 totals 13 residues. The CDR3 sequence: CASSEGTYPEQFF. For the CDR3, the DNA is TGTGCCAGCAGTGAAGGGACCTACCCTGAGCAGTTCTTC.

This clone occurred once. The rearrangement joins TRBV2 to TRBJ2-5; perhaps TRBD2 as D (6 bases). The CDR3 spans 15 residues. The germline V gene has CDR1 SNHLY and CDR2 FYNNEI. V lost 2 bases, J lost 9 bases, and 19 bases lay in between. The CDR3: CASSERASAGLSQYF. The CDR3 bases are TGTGCCAGCAGTGAAAGGGCCTCCGCGGGACTCTCCCAGTACTTC.

This clone occurred once. The gene calls are TRBV5-6 and TRBJ1-6; D remains unclear. The CDR3 spans 16 residues. V lost 4 bases to trimming and J lost 9 bases, with 20 bases between them. CDR1 SGHDT and CDR2 YYEEEE come from the germline V gene. CDR3 sequence: CASSGSGWKAGSPLHF. DNA of the CDR3: TGTGCCAGCAGCGGAAGCGGTTGGAAAGCAGGTTCACCCCTCCACTTT.

This clone showed up just once. The chain has TRBV5-6 and TRBJ2-2; D possibly corresponds to TRBD1 (6 bases). Trimming cost V 4 bases and J 4 bases, with 14 bases left between them. The length of the CDR3 is 15 residues. Germline V CDR1 and CDR2: SGHDT, YYEEEE. CDR3 sequence reads: CASSQRQVITGELFF. In DNA form, the CDR3 reads TGTGCCAGCAGCCAACGACAGGTTATCACCGGGGAGCTGTTTTTT.

The chain is built from TRBV5-1 and TRBJ2-5; D ambiguous. Germline values: CDR1 SGHRS, CDR2 YFSETQ. Trimming shortened V by 2 bases and J by 5 bases, and 16 bases separated the two germline ends. The CDR3 sequence is 15 residues long. Written as DNA, the CDR3 is TGCGCCAGCAGCTTATTGGCAGATCCTGGGGAGACCCAGTACTTC. As protein: CASSLLADPGETQYF.

This clone was detected only a few times. The chain carries TRBV12-5 and TRBJ2-7; 9 positions agree with TRBD2. The V gene's germline CDR1 is LGHNT and CDR2 FRNRAP. This CDR3 spans 16 amino acids. The V gene end was trimmed by 2 bases and the J gene end by 4 bases; junction bases not matched to a gene: 9. CDR3 region: CASGLSASGEAYEQYF. The CDR3 nucleotides read TGTGCTAGTGGTTTGTCGGCTAGCGGGGAGGCGTACGAGCAGTACTTC.

This clone showed up just a few times. V gene TRBV30 combines with J gene TRBJ2-1; D uncertain. V lost 4 bases to trimming and J lost 0 bases, with 16 bases between them. From germline, CDR1 is GTSNPN and CDR2 SVGIG (reference sequence). The CDR3 runs to 16 residues. CDR3 residues: CAWITAYSSSYNEQFF. Written as DNA, the CDR3 is TGTGCCTGGATTACCGCATACTCCTCCTCCTACAATGAGCAGTTCTTC. Full variable domain (missing parts from reference TRBV30 and TRBJ2-1): SQTIHQWPATLVQPVGSPLSLECTVEGTSNPNLYWYRQAAGRGLQLLFYSVGIGQISSEVPQNLSASRPQDRQFILSSKKLLLSDSGFYLCAWITAYSSSYNEQFFGPGTRLTVL.

This clone was counted between two and nine times. The chain combines TRBV29-1 with TRBJ2-7; unclear D gene. CDR1 is SQVTM and CDR2 is ANQGSEA in the germline V gene. The CDR3 spans 10 residues. V lost 3 bases and J 4 bases, leaving 4 bases between the germline ends. The CDR3 protein is CSVEQYEQYF. Here the CDR3 DNA reads TGCAGCGTTGAGCAATACGAGCAGTACTTC.

This clone was counted a few times. V usage is TRBV11-2 and J usage is TRBJ2-7; 11 bases align to TRBD1. The CDR3 has 15 amino acids. Germline lookup yields CDR1 SGHAT and CDR2 FQNNGV. V lost 8 bases and J lost 2; bases outside the gene matches: 8. CDR3 sequence reads: CASRRTGGKPYEQYF. As DNA, the CDR3 is TGTGCCAGCCGTAGGACAGGGGGCAAGCCCTACGAGCAGTACTTC.

This chain links TRBV7-9 with TRBJ1-1; D is possibly TRBD1 (5 bases). V was shortened by 5 bases and J by 4 bases, with 11 bases between the two germline ends. The germline V gene encodes CDR1 SEHNR and CDR2 FQNEAQ (reference sequence). CDR3 length: 13 residues. CDR3 in amino acids: CASSLGDSTEAFF. As DNA, the CDR3 is TGTGCCAGCAGCCTAGGGGATAGCACTGAAGCTTTCTTT.

The chain is built from TRBV15 and TRBJ2-6; TRBD1 might be the D (5 bases). The CDR3 consists of 17 residues. CDR1 and CDR2 from the germline V gene are LNHNV and YYDKDF (reference sequence). Trimming removed 7 bases from V and 0 bases from J, with 16 bases in between. The CDR3 nucleotides are TGTGCCACCACCCAGACAGTTCCCACCTCTGGGGCCAACGTCCTGACTTTC. It codes for CATTQTVPTSGANVLTF.

The CDR3 is CAWRIRGETQYF. Written as DNA, the CDR3 is TGTGCCTGGAGAATACGAGGGGAGACCCAGTACTTC. The chain uses TRBV30 and TRBJ2-5; D is perhaps TRBD2 (5 bases). V was pared by 3 bases and J by 5 bases, with 10 bases between. The CDR3 runs 12 residues. The germline V gene has CDR1 GTSNPN and CDR2 SVGIG (reference sequence).

V gene TRBV6-6 combines with J gene TRBJ2-1; the D gene is possibly TRBD1 (6 bases). V shed 6 bases and J shed 5 bases, with 8 bases lying between them. CDR1 MNHNY and CDR2 SVGAGI come from the germline V gene (reference sequence). The CDR3 loop spans 12 amino acids. The CDR3 here is CASSTGNNEQFF. The CDR3 DNA is TGTGCCAGCAGCACAGGGAACAATGAGCAGTTCTTC.

As DNA, the CDR3 is TGTGCCTGGAGTGCTCGTCCGGGTGGATACGAGCAGTACTTC. This codes for CAWSARPGGYEQYF. This chain uses TRBV30 with TRBJ2-7; D is uncertain. Trimming took 1 base from V and 4 from J, leaving 14 bases between them. Germline-derived CDR1 and CDR2 are GTSNPN and SVGIG (reference sequence). The CDR3 sequence is 14 residues long.

In its sample, this clone was seen a few times. The rearrangement links TRBV9 to TRBJ2-1, with D hard to call. V was cut by 0 bases and J by 10 bases, with 14 bases left in between. The CDR3 sequence is 14 residues long. Germline CDR1 and CDR2: SGDLS and YYNGEE. Here the CDR3 DNA reads TGTGCCAGCAGCGTAGCCGGTCAAGGTTGGGAGCAGTTCTTC. Translated: CASSVAGQGWEQFF.